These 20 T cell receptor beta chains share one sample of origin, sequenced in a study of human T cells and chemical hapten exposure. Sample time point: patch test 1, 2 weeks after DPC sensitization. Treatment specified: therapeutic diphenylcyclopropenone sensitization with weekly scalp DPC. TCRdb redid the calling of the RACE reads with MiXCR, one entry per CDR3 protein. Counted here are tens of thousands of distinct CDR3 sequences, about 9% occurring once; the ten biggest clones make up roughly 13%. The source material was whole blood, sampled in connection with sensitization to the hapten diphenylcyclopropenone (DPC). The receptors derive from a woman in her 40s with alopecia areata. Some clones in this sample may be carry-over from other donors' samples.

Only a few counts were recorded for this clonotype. This CDR3 is CASSRTSGGYNEQFF. CDR3 DNA: TGTGCCAGCAGTCGGACTAGCGGCGGCTACAATGAGCAGTTCTTC. This rearrangement joins TRBV6-2 or TRBV6-3 to TRBJ2-1; 10 bases match TRBD2. This CDR3 spans 15 amino acids. Trimming at V came to 5 bases and at J to 3 bases, leaving 4 bases not matched to a gene. Germline CDR1 reads MNHEY; CDR2 reads SVGEGT.

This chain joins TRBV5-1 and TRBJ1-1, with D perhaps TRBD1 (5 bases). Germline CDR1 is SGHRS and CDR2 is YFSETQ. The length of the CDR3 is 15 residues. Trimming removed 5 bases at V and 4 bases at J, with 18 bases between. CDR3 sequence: CASRPDVDSLTEAFF. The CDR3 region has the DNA TGCGCCAGCAGACCAGACGTCGACAGTCTCACTGAAGCTTTCTTT. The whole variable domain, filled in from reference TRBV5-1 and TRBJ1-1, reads KAGVTQTPRYLIKTRGQQVTLSCSPISGHRSVSWYQQTPGQGLQFLFEYFSETQRNKGNFPGRFSGRQFSNSRSEMNVSTLELGDSALYLCASRPDVDSLTEAFFGQGTRLTVV.

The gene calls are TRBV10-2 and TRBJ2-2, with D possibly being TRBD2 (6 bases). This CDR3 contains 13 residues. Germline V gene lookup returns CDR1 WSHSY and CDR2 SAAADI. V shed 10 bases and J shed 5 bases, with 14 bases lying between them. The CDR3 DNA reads TGCGCCATATCCGGGACTGAGACCGGGGAGCTGTTTTTT. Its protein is CAISGTETGELFF.

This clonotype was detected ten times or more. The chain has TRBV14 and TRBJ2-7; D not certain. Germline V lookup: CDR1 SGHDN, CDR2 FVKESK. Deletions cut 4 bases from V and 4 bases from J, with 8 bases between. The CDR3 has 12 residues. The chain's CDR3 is CASSRNKYEQYF. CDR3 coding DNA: TGTGCCAGCAGCCGAAACAAGTACGAGCAGTACTTC.

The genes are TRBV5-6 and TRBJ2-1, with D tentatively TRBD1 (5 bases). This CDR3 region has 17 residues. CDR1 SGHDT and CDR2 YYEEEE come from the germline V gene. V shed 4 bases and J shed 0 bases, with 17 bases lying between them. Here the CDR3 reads CASSHPGLPSSYNEQFF. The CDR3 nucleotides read TGTGCCAGCAGCCACCCAGGGTTGCCTAGCTCCTACAATGAGCAGTTCTTC.

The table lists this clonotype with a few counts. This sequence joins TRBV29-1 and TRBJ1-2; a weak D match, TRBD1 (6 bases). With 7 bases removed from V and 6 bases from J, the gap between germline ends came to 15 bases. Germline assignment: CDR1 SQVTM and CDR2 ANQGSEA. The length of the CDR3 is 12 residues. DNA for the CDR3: TGCAGCGCCGTCACAGGGCCCAATGGCTACACCTTC. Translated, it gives CSAVTGPNGYTF.

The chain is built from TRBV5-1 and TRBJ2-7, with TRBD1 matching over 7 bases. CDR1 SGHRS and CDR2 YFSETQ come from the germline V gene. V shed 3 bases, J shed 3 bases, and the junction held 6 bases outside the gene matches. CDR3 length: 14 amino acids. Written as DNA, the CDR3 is TGCGCCAGCAGCTCAACTACAGGGGACTACGAGCAGTACTTC. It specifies CASSSTTGDYEQYF.

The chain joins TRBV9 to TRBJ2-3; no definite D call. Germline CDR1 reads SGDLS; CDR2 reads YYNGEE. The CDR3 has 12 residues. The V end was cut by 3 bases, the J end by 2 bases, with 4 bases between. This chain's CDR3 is CASSAYTDTQYF. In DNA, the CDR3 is TGTGCCAGCAGCGCTTACACAGATACGCAGTATTTT.

CDR3 bases: TGCAGTGCTAGTATCCGGGACCGACGCTCTGGGGCCAACGTCCTGACTTTC. It is translated as CSASIRDRRSGANVLTF. V and J are TRBV20-1 and TRBJ2-6; tentatively, D is TRBD1 or TRBD2 (5 bases each). This CDR3 is 17 amino acids long. The V end was cut by 3 bases, the J end by 0 bases, with 15 bases between. Germline CDR1 is DFQATT and CDR2 is SNEGSKA (reference sequence).

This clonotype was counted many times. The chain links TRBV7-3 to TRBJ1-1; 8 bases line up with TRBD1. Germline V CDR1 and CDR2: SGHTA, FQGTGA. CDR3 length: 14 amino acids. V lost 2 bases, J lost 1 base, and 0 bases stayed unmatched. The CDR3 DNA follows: TGTGCCAGCAGCTTACAGGGGGCGAACACTGAAGCTTTCTTT. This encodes CASSLQGANTEAFF.

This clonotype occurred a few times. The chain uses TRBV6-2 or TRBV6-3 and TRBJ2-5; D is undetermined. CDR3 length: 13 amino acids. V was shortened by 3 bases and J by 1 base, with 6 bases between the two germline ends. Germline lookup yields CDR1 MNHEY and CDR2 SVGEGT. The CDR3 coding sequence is TGTGCCAGCAGTTATCGGCCCCAAGAGACCCAGTACTTC. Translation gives CASSYRPQETQYF.

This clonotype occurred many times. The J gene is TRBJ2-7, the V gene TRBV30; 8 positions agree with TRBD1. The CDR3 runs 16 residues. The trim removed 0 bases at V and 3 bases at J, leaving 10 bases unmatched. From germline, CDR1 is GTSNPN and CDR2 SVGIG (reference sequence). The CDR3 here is CAWSVRGRGQDYEQYF. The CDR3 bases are TGTGCCTGGAGTGTACGTGGCAGGGGGCAAGACTACGAGCAGTACTTC.

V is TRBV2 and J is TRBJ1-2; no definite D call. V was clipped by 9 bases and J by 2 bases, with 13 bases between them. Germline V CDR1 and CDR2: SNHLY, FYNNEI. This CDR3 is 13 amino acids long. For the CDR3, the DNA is TGTGCCAGTGGCCGAGGAGGGAACTATGGCTACACCTTC. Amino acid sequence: CASGRGGNYGYTF.

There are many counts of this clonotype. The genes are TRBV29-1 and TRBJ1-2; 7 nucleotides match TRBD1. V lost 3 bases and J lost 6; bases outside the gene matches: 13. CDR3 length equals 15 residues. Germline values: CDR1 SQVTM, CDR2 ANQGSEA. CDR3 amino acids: CSVEVMRTGENGYTF. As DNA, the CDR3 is TGCAGCGTTGAGGTCATGAGGACAGGAGAGAATGGCTACACCTTC.

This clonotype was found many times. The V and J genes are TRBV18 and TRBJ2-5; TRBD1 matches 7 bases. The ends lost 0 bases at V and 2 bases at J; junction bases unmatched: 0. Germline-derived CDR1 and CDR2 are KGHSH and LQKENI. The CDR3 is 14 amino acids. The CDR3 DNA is TGTGCCAGCTCACCACCGACAGGGCAAGAGACCCAGTACTTC. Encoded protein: CASSPPTGQETQYF.

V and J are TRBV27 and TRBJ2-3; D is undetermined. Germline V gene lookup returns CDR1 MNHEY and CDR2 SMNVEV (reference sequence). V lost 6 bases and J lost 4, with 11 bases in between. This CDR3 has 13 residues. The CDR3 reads CASSLATSDTQYF. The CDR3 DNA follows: TGTGCCAGCAGCCTCGCCACCTCAGATACGCAGTATTTT.

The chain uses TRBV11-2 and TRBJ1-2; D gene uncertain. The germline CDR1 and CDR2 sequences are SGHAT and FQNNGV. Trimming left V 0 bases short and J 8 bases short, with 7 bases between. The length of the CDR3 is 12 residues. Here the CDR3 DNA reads TGTGCCAGCAGCTTAGAGACCAGAGGCTACACCTTC. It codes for CASSLETRGYTF.

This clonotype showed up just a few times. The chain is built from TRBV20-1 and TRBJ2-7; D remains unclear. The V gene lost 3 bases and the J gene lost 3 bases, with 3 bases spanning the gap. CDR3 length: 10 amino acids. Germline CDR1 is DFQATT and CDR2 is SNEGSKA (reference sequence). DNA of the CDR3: TGCAGTGCTAGTATCTACGAGCAGTACTTC. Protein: CSASIYEQYF.

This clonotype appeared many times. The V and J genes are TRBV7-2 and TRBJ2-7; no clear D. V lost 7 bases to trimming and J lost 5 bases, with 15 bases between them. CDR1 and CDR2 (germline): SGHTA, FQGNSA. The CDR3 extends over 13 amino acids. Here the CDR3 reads CASTSYNGDEQYF. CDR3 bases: TGTGCCAGCACCTCTTACAACGGCGACGAGCAGTACTTC.

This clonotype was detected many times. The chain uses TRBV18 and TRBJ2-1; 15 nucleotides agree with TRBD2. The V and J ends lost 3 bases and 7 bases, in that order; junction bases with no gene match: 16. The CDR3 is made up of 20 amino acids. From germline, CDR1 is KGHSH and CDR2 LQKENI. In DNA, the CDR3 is TGTGCCAGCTCACCCACTCCAAGGACTAGCGGGGGGGCCGTTCCGAATGAGCAGTTCTTC. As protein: CASSPTPRTSGGAVPNEQFF.